This entry lists 28 T cell receptor beta chains sequenced from one sample in a study of T cells in Graves' hyperthyroidism and ophthalmopathy (dated by TCRdb to between 2017 and 2020). Receptor libraries were prepared by multiplex PCR. The sequencer listed for this sample is Illumina HiSeq 2000. The TCR beta CDR3 regions were amplified from the RNA transcripts. The TCR CDR3 was subjected to a first round of RT-PCR using the HTBI primer set and the Qiagen OneStep RT-PCR kit. TCRdb itself trimmed the public reads at Q25 with fastp, ran MiXCR and retained productive beta chains. Each entry is one CDR3 protein sequence, shown with its most common DNA and genes. This sample is represented by about 560,000 distinct CDR3 sequences; less than 20% of them were singletons. Jointly, the top ten make up about 7% of the sample. The sequenced sample was blood. These receptors were collected from a woman aged 30 to 39 with Graves' hyperthyroidism.

This clonotype was seen at least ten times. The V gene is TRBV12-3 or TRBV12-4, the J gene TRBJ1-2, with a possible D match to TRBD1 (5 bases). Trimming pared 5 bases from V and 2 bases from J, leaving 12 bases between. This CDR3 spans 14 amino acids. CDR3 residues: CASSTLGENYGYTF. The CDR3 DNA reads TGTGCCAGCAGTACCCTGGGGGAGAACTATGGCTACACCTTC.

A remark on this clonotype: A much larger clone differs by one base, so this may be a read error. This chain joins TRBV12-3 or TRBV12-4 and TRBJ2-2; 9 nucleotides agree with TRBD2. The CDR3 covers 14 residues. V lost 6 bases, J lost 7 bases, and 6 bases stayed unmatched. DNA of the CDR3: TGTGCCAGCAGGACGGGACTAGCTGTCGGGGAGCTGTTTTTT. Translation: CASRTGLAVGELFF.

In its sample, this clonotype was seen a few times. The chain is built from TRBV6-2 or TRBV6-3 and TRBJ2-1, with D possibly being TRBD2 (6 bases). V was trimmed by 7 bases and J by 4 bases, leaving 17 bases between them. CDR3 length: 15 residues. Germline V gene sequence: CDR1 MNHEY, CDR2 SVGEGT. The CDR3 nucleotides are TGTGCCAGCATTCCCGGGGGATCGGCGTACAATGAGCAGTTCTTC. It specifies CASIPGGSAYNEQFF.

Concerning this clonotype: A much more abundant neighbour one base away suggests this may be a read error. The J gene is TRBJ2-1, the V gene TRBV7-9, with 9 bases fitting TRBD1. Germline assignment: CDR1 SEHNR and CDR2 FQNEAQ (reference sequence). This CDR3 spans 16 amino acids. The CDR3 bases are TGTGTCAGCAGCTCATGGAGGACAGGGGTGGCAAATGAGCAGTTCTTC. As protein: CVSSSWRTGVANEQFF. The whole variable domain, remainder taken from reference TRBV7-9 and TRBJ2-1, is DTGVSQNPRHKITKRGQNVTFRCDPISEHNRLYWYRQTLGQGPEFLTYFQNEAQLEKSRLLSDRFSAERPKGSFSTLEIQRTEQGDSAMYLCVSSSWRTGVANEQFFGPGTRLTVL.

The sample holds a few counts of this clonotype. The chain has TRBV5-1 and TRBJ2-1; D uncertain. V was shortened by 0 bases and J by 15 bases, with 19 bases between the two germline ends. The germline V gene has CDR1 SGHRS and CDR2 YFSETQ. CDR3 size: 14 residues. The CDR3 nucleotides are TGCGCCAGCAGCTTGGCCCCCTTGGGCTCCGTTCGGTTCTTC. This encodes CASSLAPLGSVRFF. Full variable domain (outside the CDR3, taken from reference TRBV5-1 and TRBJ2-1): KAGVTQTPRYLIKTRGQQVTLSCSPISGHRSVSWYQQTPGQGLQFLFEYFSETQRNKGNFPGRFSGRQFSNSRSEMNVSTLELGDSALYLCASSLAPLGSVRFFGPGTRLTVL.

The chain combines TRBV19 with TRBJ2-7; D is possibly TRBD1 (5 bases). The germline V gene encodes CDR1 LNHDA and CDR2 SQIVND (reference sequence). The germline V and J ends were trimmed by 1 base and 3 bases, with 13 bases remaining between them. This CDR3 comprises 15 residues. CDR3 in DNA: TGTGCCAGTAGTATAGCTGCTCAGGGAATCTACGAGCAGTACTTC. This codes for CASSIAAQGIYEQYF.

The chain combines TRBV5-4 with TRBJ2-3; D is ambiguous. V was cut by 0 bases and J by 2 bases, with 19 bases left in between. Germline V lookup: CDR1 SGHNT, CDR2 YYREEE (reference sequence). The CDR3 is 18 amino acids. CDR3: CASSLDAFGPHLTDTQYF. The CDR3 nucleotides are TGTGCCAGCAGCTTGGACGCTTTCGGACCCCATCTCACAGATACGCAGTATTTT.

In this sample, this clonotype turned up many times. This chain uses TRBV20-1 with TRBJ1-6; D is unclear. V dropped 3 bases and J dropped 2 bases, with 14 bases sitting between them. The germline V gene has CDR1 DFQATT and CDR2 SNEGSKA (reference sequence). This CDR3 comprises 16 residues. This CDR3 reads CSASRRQAAYNSPLHF. CDR3 in DNA: TGCAGTGCTAGCCGCAGGCAGGCGGCCTATAATTCACCCCTCCACTTT.

This clonotype was counted ten times or more. This rearrangement joins TRBV28 to TRBJ1-1; possible D gene TRBD1, 5 bases. Deletions cut 3 bases from V and 6 bases from J, with 14 bases between. There are 14 residues in the CDR3. Looked up from germline, CDR1 is MDHEN and CDR2 is SYDVKM. The DNA of the CDR3 is TGTGCCAGCAGTTTGGCAGGGTCTTATGCTGAAGCTTTCTTT. This encodes CASSLAGSYAEAFF.

This clonotype came up many times. The chain links TRBV7-2 to TRBJ2-3; D gene ambiguous. This CDR3 comprises 14 residues. Germline lookup yields CDR1 SGHTA and CDR2 FQGNSA. V lost 5 bases and J lost 2, with 11 bases in between. The CDR3 reads CASSGSPSTDTQYF. The CDR3 nucleotides read TGTGCCAGCAGCGGGTCCCCCTCCACAGATACGCAGTATTTT.

This clonotype was picked up many times. The chain employs TRBV29-1 and TRBJ2-1; no clear D. Germline V gene lookup returns CDR1 SQVTM and CDR2 ANQGSEA. The CDR3 runs to 11 residues. CDR3 bases: TGCAAGACCGACAACGACAATGAGCAGTTCTTC. Its protein product is CKTDNDNEQFF.

About this clonotype: Given a much more abundant clone one base away, this may be a read error. The chain uses TRBV28 and TRBJ1-5; D unclear. Germline V gives CDR1 MDHEN, CDR2 SYDVKM. The CDR3 is made up of 14 amino acids. Deletions cut 8 bases from V and 2 bases from J, with 13 bases between. The CDR3 region has the DNA TGTGCCAGCGAGCGACTCCAGGGCAATCAGCCCCAGCATTTT. Translating it yields CASERLQGNQPQHF.

This clonotype was observed a few times. The chain carries TRBV20-1 and TRBJ1-1; no clear D gene. The CDR3 totals 12 residues. Germline loops: CDR1 DFQATT, CDR2 SNEGSKA (reference sequence). Trimming removed 0 bases at V and 1 base at J, with 3 bases between. The CDR3 loop reads CSAREPNTEAFF. The CDR3 DNA follows: TGCAGTGCTAGAGAGCCGAACACTGAAGCTTTCTTT.

This clonotype has a count of ten or more. V usage is TRBV2 and J usage is TRBJ2-1, with D possibly matching TRBD2 (6 bases). V lost 5 bases and J lost 1, with 12 bases in between. Germline CDR1 reads SNHLY; CDR2 reads FYNNEI. This CDR3 has 15 residues. Here the CDR3 DNA reads TGTGCCAGCAGTCCCACTAGCAGTTCCTACAATGAGCAGTTCTTC. It translates to CASSPTSSSYNEQFF.

The chain couples TRBV27 to TRBJ1-2, with D possibly matching TRBD1 (6 bases). Germline lookup yields CDR1 MNHEY and CDR2 SMNVEV (reference sequence). This CDR3 comprises 14 residues. V was clipped by 6 bases and J by 3 bases, with 14 bases between them. The CDR3 loop reads CASSPETGYYGYTF. CDR3 coding DNA: TGTGCCAGCAGCCCCGAGACAGGTTACTATGGCTACACCTTC.

The chain joins TRBV11-2 to TRBJ2-2; 15 bases align to TRBD2. Germline loops: CDR1 SGHAT, CDR2 FQNNGV. The CDR3 is 17 amino acids. With V trimmed by 5 bases and J by 7 bases, 8 bases remained unmatched. For the CDR3, the DNA is TGTGCCAGCAGCGGGACTAGCGGGAGGCGGGGGTGCGGGGAGCTGTTTTTT. Translation: CASSGTSGRRGCGELFF. The full variable domain, rest sourced from reference TRBV11-2 and TRBJ2-2, is EAGVAQSPRYKIIEKRQSVAFWCNPISGHATLYWYQQILGQGPKLLIQFQNNGVVDDSQLPKDRFSAERLKGVDSTLKIQPAKLEDSAVYLCASSGTSGRRGCGELFFGEGSRLTVL.

In this sample, this clonotype turned up a few times. The V gene is TRBV6-2 or TRBV6-3, the J gene TRBJ2-1; D unclear. CDR1 is MNHEY, CDR2 SVGEGT, per germline. The CDR3 totals 14 residues. The V gene lost 2 bases and the J gene lost 1 base, with 6 bases spanning the gap. The CDR3 is CASSYGQSYNEQFF. The DNA of the CDR3 is TGTGCCAGCAGTTACGGGCAATCCTACAATGAGCAGTTCTTC.

At least ten counts were recorded for this clonotype. The genes are TRBV6-2 or TRBV6-3 and TRBJ2-1; 14 bases map to TRBD2. V lost 8 bases and J lost 8; bases outside the gene matches: 23. The germline CDR1 and CDR2 sequences are MNHEY and SVGEGT. CDR3 length: 20 residues. CDR3 region: CASCNPGLAGARGLSDEQFF. CDR3 nucleotide sequence: TGTGCCAGCTGTAACCCGGGACTAGCGGGAGCCAGGGGTCTTTCGGATGAGCAGTTCTTC.

This clonotype was detected many times. The chain joins TRBV7-9 to TRBJ1-1, with D perhaps TRBD1 (5 bases). Germline V CDR1 and CDR2: SEHNR, FQNEAQ (reference sequence). V shed 7 bases and J shed 2 bases, with 11 bases lying between them. CDR3 length equals 13 residues. For the CDR3, the DNA is TGTGCCAGCAACGGAAGGGGTAACACTGAAGCTTTCTTT. Amino acids: CASNGRGNTEAFF. The variable domain in full, completed from reference TRBV7-9 and TRBJ1-1, reads DTGVSQNPRHKITKRGQNVTFRCDPISEHNRLYWYRQTLGQGPEFLTYFQNEAQLEKSRLLSDRFSAERPKGSFSTLEIQRTEQGDSAMYLCASNGRGNTEAFFGQGTRLTVV.

Ten or more counts support this clonotype. The genes are TRBV5-1 and TRBJ2-1, with no clear D. The CDR3 has 11 amino acids. Germline V gene lookup returns CDR1 SGHRS and CDR2 YFSETQ. V was clipped by 7 bases and J by 9 bases, with 11 bases between them. In nucleotides, the CDR3 is TGCGCCAGCGGGGATTCGTTTGAGCAGTTCTTC. Protein: CASGDSFEQFF.

Details on this clonotype: A much larger clone differs by one base, so this may be a read error. The chain couples TRBV10-3 to TRBJ2-5, with 7 bases identical to TRBD1. Germline V lookup: CDR1 ENHRY, CDR2 SYGVKD. The CDR3 runs 13 residues. CDR3 sequence reads: CATSGDSQETQYF. The CDR3 bases are TGTGCCACCAGTGGGGACAGCCAAGAGACCCAGTACTTC.

The V gene is TRBV27, the J gene TRBJ1-4; D remains ambiguous. From germline, CDR1 is MNHEY and CDR2 SMNVEV (reference sequence). The CDR3 runs to 13 residues. Trimming left V 2 bases short and J 6 bases short, with 7 bases between. DNA of the CDR3: TGTGCCAGCAGTTTACCTGGGGATGAAAAACTGTTTTTT. Its translation is CASSLPGDEKLFF.

This clonotype was counted ten times or more. For the CDR3, the DNA is TGTGCCAGCAGTTTATACGCGGACAATCGAAACGAGCAGTACTTC. It is translated as CASSLYADNRNEQYF. The chain has TRBV28 and TRBJ2-7, with D perhaps matching TRBD1 (5 bases). Germline-derived CDR1 and CDR2 are MDHEN and SYDVKM. The CDR3 spans 15 residues. The V end was cut by 1 base, the J end by 5 bases, with 15 bases between.

The table lists this clonotype with many counts. This chain joins TRBV7-8 and TRBJ2-1; D may be TRBD2 (6 bases). The CDR3 consists of 16 residues. Germline CDR1 and CDR2: SGHVS and FQNEAQ. Trimming pared 0 bases from V and 6 bases from J, leaving 15 bases between. The CDR3 region has the DNA TGTGCCAGCAGCTTAGCCCCCGCGGGTAGCGGCAATGAGCAGTTCTTC. The encoded protein is CASSLAPAGSGNEQFF.

This clonotype has only a few counts. The J gene is TRBJ1-5, the V gene TRBV3-1; no reliable D call. The CDR3 totals 14 residues. Trimming removed 1 base from V and 5 bases from J, with 9 bases in between. Germline lookup yields CDR1 LGHDT and CDR2 YNNKEL (reference sequence). Written as DNA, the CDR3 is TGTGCCAGCAGCCAAGGGACGGTAGATCAGCCCCAGCATTTT. Translation gives CASSQGTVDQPQHF.

V usage is TRBV27 and J usage is TRBJ2-1, with D perhaps matching TRBD1 (6 bases). The germline V gene encodes CDR1 MNHEY and CDR2 SMNVEV (reference sequence). The CDR3 extends over 16 amino acids. V was shortened by 7 bases and J by 3 bases, with 19 bases between the two germline ends. In DNA, the CDR3 is TGTGCCAGCACCCCTTTTGGGGGACACCACTACAATGAGCAGTTCTTC. This translates into CASTPFGGHHYNEQFF.

This clonotype was seen ten or more times. V is TRBV6-1 and J is TRBJ2-3; 12 bases agree with TRBD2. Losses at the gene ends were 5 bases for V and 2 bases for J; bases not matched to a gene: 14. Per germline, CDR1 MNHNS and CDR2 SASEGT. The CDR3 runs to 19 residues. The CDR3 nucleotides read TGTGCCAGCAGTTCCCTAGCGGGAGGGTCACCAAGAACCACAGATACGCAGTATTTT. Protein sequence: CASSSLAGGSPRTTDTQYF.

This clonotype occurred a few times. The J gene is TRBJ2-2, the V gene TRBV10-3; D is uncertain. The CDR3 runs 13 residues. From germline, CDR1 is ENHRY and CDR2 SYGVKD. The V gene lost 8 bases and the J gene lost 9 bases, with 16 bases spanning the gap. The CDR3 sequence is CAIADRFERELFF. The CDR3 region has the DNA TGTGCCATCGCGGACCGCTTCGAGCGGGAGCTGTTTTTT.